A selection of T cell receptor beta chains follows, all from one sample in a study of tumor-infiltrating lymphocytes in primary liver carcinoma. TCRdb independently ran MiXCR on the multiplex PCR reads; one entry per CDR3 protein. Of hundreds of thousands of distinct CDR3 sequences in the sample, around three fifths were seen once. The sample comprised peripheral blood. The receptors derive from a woman in her twenties or thirties with primary liver carcinoma and hepatitis B virus infection. The conserved cysteine and the conserved F or W are not part of the CDR3 here.

TRBJ2-7 | TRBV29-1 | GVEDRFRNSYEQY
TRBJ2-7 | TRBV12-3/TRBV12-4 | ASRARDLDYEQY
TRBJ1-5 | TRBV7-8 | ASSLEGNSNQPQH
TRBJ2-3 | TRBV11-3 | ASSLRGGMKY
TRBJ1-4 | TRBV28 | ASSKTGMSEKLF
TRBJ2-6 | TRBV29-1 | SVEEPRGANVLT
TRBJ2-1 | TRBV6-4 | ASSDGASSGFWDEQF
TRBJ2-7 | TRBV6-2/TRBV6-3 | ASSLTGTSYEQY
TRBJ1-3 | TRBV6-5 | ASSFTRTANSGNTIY
TRBJ2-5 | TRBV11-2 | ASSPFELASTGTQY
TRBJ2-7 | TRBV11-2 | ASSFTTSYEQY
TRBJ2-3 | TRBV24-1 | ATSDPTSGRIDTQY
TRBJ2-7 | TRBV11-1 | ASSFGVGGFEQY
TRBJ2-2 | TRBV11-2 | ASSFRTGWDTGELF
TRBJ2-1 | TRBV6-2/TRBV6-3 | ASSTGRGPYNEQF
TRBJ2-4 | TRBV30 | AWSPPFIGFQY
TRBJ2-7 | TRBV7-8 | ASSLLMGLAGEQY
TRBJ2-3 | TRBV11-2 | ASSRIGSTDTQY
TRBJ2-1 | TRBV14 | ASSAAGSYNEQF
TRBJ1-5 | TRBV6-5 | ASSPLGTEGYSNQPQH
TRBJ2-1 | TRBV12-5 | ASTGDSRYNEQF
TRBJ2-6 | TRBV29-1 | SVATGPVGANVLT
TRBJ2-1 | TRBV6-5 | ASRWNNEQF
TRBJ2-1 | TRBV12-3/TRBV12-4 | ASGLGPLVYYNEQF
TRBJ2-5 | TRBV6-6 | ASSTKVREIQY
TRBJ2-7 | TRBV5-5 | ASSLTGTPTYEQY
TRBJ2-2 | TRBV7-9 | ASSTRELF
TRBJ2-7 | TRBV6-6 | ASTENLAATSYEQY
TRBJ2-2 | TRBV7-8 | ASSLVGSNGELF
TRBJ1-5 | TRBV28 | ASSRGDTALNQPQH
TRBJ1-6 | TRBV11-2 | ASSLGTSARDSPFH
TRBJ2-3 | TRBV27 | ASIRTGLVTDTQY
TRBJ2-2 | TRBV11-2 | ASSYTRGNTGELF
TRBJ2-4 | TRBV4-1 | ASSQEYGTGGLVNIQY
TRBJ1-4 | TRBV5-5 | ASSLGSTNERLF
TRBJ2-1 | TRBV12-3/TRBV12-4 | ATSRRGTNEQF
TRBJ2-1 | TRBV7-8 | ASSLVLDYRCHNEQF
TRBJ2-7 | TRBV5-4 | ASSDSFGGRLYEQY
TRBJ2-1 | TRBV12-3/TRBV12-4 | ASTWTSGNNEQF
TRBJ2-1 | TRBV6-2/TRBV6-3 | ASSYSSGSLSQQS
TRBJ2-1 | TRBV5-1 | ASSLEAGLYNEQF
TRBJ2-7 | TRBV4-2 | AGSRTRGRADEQY
TRBJ2-5 | TRBV14 | ASSQSQQGQETQY
TRBJ1-4 | TRBV12-3/TRBV12-4 | ASSLIQRSATNEKLF
TRBJ2-1 | TRBV11-1 | ASSLARVRSSCNEQL
TRBJ2-3 | TRBV29-1 | IVEVGGTDTQY
TRBJ2-1 | TRBV6-6 | ASNIRLAGANEQF
TRBJ1-4 | TRBV4-1 | ASSLTQANEKLF
TRBJ2-7 | TRBV7-2 | ASSLAHGSYYERY
TRBJ2-2 | TRBV11-2 | ASNGWDRRETGELF
TRBJ1-1 | TRBV6-6 | ASSSHENTEAF
TRBJ2-2 | TRBV6-1 | ASFWGANTGELF
TRBJ2-1 | TRBV29-1 | SVLAGTNEQF
TRBJ2-1 | TRBV24-1 | ATSPLGASSYNEQF
TRBJ2-1 | TRBV12-3/TRBV12-4 | ASSPSSGRVDEQF
TRBJ1-1 | TRBV11-2 | ANSPLGGRMNTEAF
TRBJ1-1 | TRBV7-9 | ASNGGRGMNTEPF
TRBJ2-1 | TRBV12-3/TRBV12-4 | ATRLVGVDEQF
TRBJ2-3 | TRBV11-3 | ASSSRSEDTQY
TRBJ2-1 | TRBV11-2 | ASSLGSSGEQF